This TCR beta chain was identified in a study of beta chain features in type 1 diabetes. Overall study context: Examination spanned fewer than 140,000,000 sorted cells from all samples.

Broader study findings: The study found that naive, central memory and Treg TCRB repertoires appeared more similar in patients than in healthy donors.

This clone was observed many times. Its antigen is still unknown. CD4+ cells of the naive, central memory, regulatory and stem cell-like memory types were sorted via CD45RO/CCR7/CD25/CD127/CD95/CD27. V lost 0 bases, J lost 7 bases, and 10 bases lay in between. This CDR3 has 15 residues. CDR1 is SEHNR, CDR2 FQNEAQ, per germline (reference sequence). The sequenced template was cDNA made from the entire isolated RNA. TCRdb's table, derived via immunoSEQ multiplex PCR, lists solely in-frame clones and lacks some. Found here are hundreds of thousands of clones, 12% to 15% of them singletons; the top ten hold about 0.03%.

The V gene is TRBV7-9, the J gene TRBJ1-6, with D perhaps TRBD1 (5 bases). The receptor comes from a woman in her forties in good health. The sequenced sample consisted of naive CD4+ T cells from blood. The CDR3 here is CASSLAGLGNSPLHF. The CDR3 bases are TGTGCCAGCAGCTTAGCGGGACTCGGAAATTCACCCCTCCACTTT. Full variable domain (missing parts from reference TRBV7-9 and TRBJ1-6): DTGVSQNPRHKITKRGQNVTFRCDPISEHNRLYWYRQTLGQGPEFLTYFQNEAQLEKSRLLSDRFSAERPKGSFSTLEIQRTEQGDSAMYLCASSLAGLGNSPLHFGNGTRLTVT.